The 31 T cell receptor beta chains in this list originate from one sample, sequenced in a study of cytomegalovirus exposure and HLA in healthy donors. Method: immunoSEQ multiplex PCR; TCRdb's copy keeps in-frame clones and lacks some. The sample records some 190,000 clones, 86% being singletons. Sequenced sample: PBMCs. The receptors derive from a man in his thirties or forties in good health and CMV-seropositive.

The J gene is TRBJ2-7, the V gene TRBV19; 8 positions agree with TRBD1. This CDR3 has 14 amino acids. CDR1 and CDR2 (germline): LNHDA, SQIVND (reference sequence). V trimming: 5 bases; J trimming: 4 bases; junction bases outside the gene matches: 7. The CDR3 nucleotides are TGTGCCAGTAGTCACCGGACAGGGAGGTACGAGCAGTACTTC. This codes for CASSHRTGRYEQYF.

The rearrangement links TRBV28 to TRBJ2-1, with unresolved D. The CDR3 totals 12 residues. Germline CDR1 reads MDHEN; CDR2 reads SYDVKM. V lost 3 bases and J 9 bases, leaving 9 bases between the germline ends. CDR3 sequence reads: CASSFKGFEQFF. The CDR3 region has the DNA TGTGCCAGCAGTTTTAAAGGGTTTGAGCAGTTCTTC.

The V and J genes are TRBV28 and TRBJ2-7; a possible D gene is TRBD1 (5 bases). CDR3 length equals 13 residues. The V end was cut by 8 bases, the J end by 3 bases, with 14 bases between. Germline assignment: CDR1 MDHEN and CDR2 SYDVKM. As DNA, the CDR3 is TGTGCCAGCTGGGGCAGGTCCCTCTACGAGCAGTACTTC. Encoded protein: CASWGRSLYEQYF.

This chain uses TRBV7-2 with TRBJ1-1, with unresolved D. Trimming left V 1 base short and J 1 base short, with 4 bases between. CDR1 is SGHTA, CDR2 FQGNSA, per germline. CDR3 length equals 13 residues. The DNA for the CDR3 is TGTGCCAGCAGCTTAGTTCCGAACACTGAAGCTTTCTTT. It encodes CASSLVPNTEAFF.

V gene TRBV6-1 combines with J gene TRBJ2-5; 11 bases map to TRBD2. The CDR3 length is 16 residues. V shed 0 bases and J 5 bases; nucleotides not matched to a gene: 5. The V gene's germline CDR1 is MNHNS and CDR2 SASEGT. CDR3 amino acids: CASSEARVAGGETQYF. The CDR3 region has the DNA TGTGCCAGCAGTGAAGCGAGGGTAGCGGGGGGGGAGACCCAGTACTTC.

The chain is built from TRBV9 and TRBJ2-1; D assignment may be TRBD1 or TRBD2 (5 bases each). CDR1 SGDLS and CDR2 YYNGEE come from the germline V gene. CDR3 size: 15 residues. Trimming stripped 3 bases from V and 9 bases from J, with 19 bases between. The CDR3 bases are TGTGCCAGCAGCGGGAGCGGTCCGCTTGGGGGTGAGCAGTTCTTC. It yields the protein CASSGSGPLGGEQFF.

This clone was recorded a few times. This chain links TRBV5-1 with TRBJ2-7; 9 bases match TRBD1. Looked up from germline, CDR1 is SGHRS and CDR2 is YFSETQ. The CDR3 covers 14 residues. With 4 bases clipped from V and 3 bases from J, the junction kept 5 bases outside the gene matches. The CDR3 DNA is TGCGCCAGCAGCCGGACAGGGGATAACTACGAGCAGTACTTC. Translation gives CASSRTGDNYEQYF.

This chain links TRBV5-1 with TRBJ2-3; D is ambiguous. The CDR3 length is 14 residues. V lost 2 bases to trimming and J lost 2 bases, with 9 bases between them. CDR1 SGHRS and CDR2 YFSETQ come from the germline V gene. The CDR3 sequence is CASSFYRVTDTQYF. Here the CDR3 DNA reads TGCGCCAGCAGCTTTTATAGAGTCACAGATACGCAGTATTTT.

The gene calls are TRBV5-1 and TRBJ2-3; D unclear. Germline V gives CDR1 SGHRS, CDR2 YFSETQ. V was cut by 0 bases and J by 6 bases, with 14 bases left in between. This CDR3 is built from 15 residues. This CDR3 is CASSLVTAEWDTQYF. CDR3 nucleotides: TGCGCCAGCAGCTTGGTGACTGCGGAGTGGGATACGCAGTATTTT.

This clone was seen a handful of times. The chain has TRBV7-2 and TRBJ2-7; the D is unclear. This CDR3 region has 15 residues. Trimming removed 6 bases from V and 0 bases from J, with 15 bases in between. Germline values: CDR1 SGHTA, CDR2 FQGNSA. The CDR3 reads CASSFSSKSSYEQYF. In DNA, the CDR3 is TGTGCCAGCAGTTTCAGTAGTAAGAGCTCCTACGAGCAGTACTTC.

V usage is TRBV21-1 and J usage is TRBJ2-6; the table assigns TRBD1, which was not confirmed against the DNA. TRBV21-1 is tagged as a pseudogene. The CDR3 consists of 21 residues. This chain's CDR3 is CASSKKQGKDRDFSGANVLTF. Here the CDR3 DNA reads TGTGCCAGCAGCAAGAAACAAGGCAAGGACAGGGATTTTTCTGGGGCCAACGTCCTGACTTTC.

In the case of this clone: This same CDR3 is encoded by further DNA sequences in the sample. This chain joins TRBV18 and TRBJ2-7; TRBD2 aligns across 12 bases. V lost 0 bases, J lost 4 bases, and 1 base stayed unmatched. CDR1 and CDR2 from the germline V gene are KGHSH and LQKENI. CDR3 length equals 15 residues. The DNA for the CDR3 is TGTGCCAGCTCACCACCTCTAGCGGGAGGGTACGAGCAGTACTTC. Translating it yields CASSPPLAGGYEQYF.

This rearrangement joins TRBV6-5 to TRBJ1-2; D is uncertain. The length of the CDR3 is 14 residues. Germline CDR1 MNHEY, CDR2 SVGAGI. V was clipped by 0 bases and J by 8 bases, with 13 bases between them. CDR3 sequence: CASSYSSQVSGYTF. The CDR3 nucleotides are TGTGCCAGCAGTTACTCGTCTCAGGTTTCGGGCTACACCTTC.

The chain has TRBV7-2 and TRBJ1-2; a possible D gene is TRBD1 (6 bases). Trimming removed 6 bases at V and 4 bases at J, with 12 bases between. Germline assignment: CDR1 SGHTA and CDR2 FQGNSA. The CDR3 extends over 13 amino acids. The CDR3 bases are TGTGCCAGCAGTTATACAGGGCGCTATGGCTACACCTTC. This sequence encodes CASSYTGRYGYTF. The complete variable domain, with remaining parts taken from reference TRBV7-2 and TRBJ1-2, reads GAGVSQSPSNKVTEKGKDVELRCDPISGHTALYWYRQSLGQGLEFLIYFQGNSAPDKSGLPSDRFSAERTGGSVSTLTIQRTQQEDSAVYLCASSYTGRYGYTFGSGTRLTVV.

The chain combines TRBV20-1 with TRBJ2-7; tentatively, D is TRBD1 (6 bases). Per germline, CDR1 DFQATT and CDR2 SNEGSKA (reference sequence). Deletions cut 5 bases from V and 3 bases from J, with 8 bases between. The CDR3 contains 11 residues. CDR3 protein: CSAEQGYEQYF. As DNA, the CDR3 is TGCAGTGCTGAACAGGGCTACGAGCAGTACTTC.

This chain connects TRBV4-2 to TRBJ2-2; no reliable D call. This CDR3 spans 15 amino acids. CDR1 is LGHNA and CDR2 is YNFKEQ in the germline V gene. V lost 1 base to trimming and J lost 3 bases, with 9 bases between them. CDR3 loop: CASSQGNTYTGELFF. CDR3 coding DNA: TGTGCCAGCAGCCAAGGTAACACCTACACCGGGGAGCTGTTTTTT.

CDR3 sequence (DNA): TGCGCCAGCAGCTTGGCCATCGACAGGGCAGGGGATACGCAGTATTTT. Translated: CASSLAIDRAGDTQYF. The chain has TRBV5-1 and TRBJ2-3; 7 bases are a match to TRBD1. The CDR3 is 16 amino acids. CDR1 and CDR2 (germline): SGHRS, YFSETQ. V gave up 0 bases and J gave up 6 bases; unmatched junction bases: 10.

The chain uses TRBV6-5 and TRBJ2-1, with D possibly being TRBD1 (5 bases). Trimming shortened V by 10 bases and J by 4 bases, and 17 bases separated the two germline ends. Germline loops: CDR1 MNHEY, CDR2 SVGAGI. The CDR3 has 14 residues. CDR3 coding DNA: TGTGCCACAGGCGGCACAGGTGTATACAATGAGCAGTTCTTC. This sequence encodes CATGGTGVYNEQFF.

Only one count was recorded for this clone. This chain joins TRBV5-1 and TRBJ2-3, with TRBD2 matching over 8 bases. V lost 3 bases and J lost 6; bases outside the gene matches: 15. The CDR3 spans 17 residues. CDR1 is SGHRS and CDR2 is YFSETQ in the germline V gene. CDR3 sequence: CASSSSPRSGSIDTQYF. CDR3 sequence (DNA): TGCGCCAGCAGCTCCTCCCCGAGAAGCGGGAGTATTGATACGCAGTATTTT.

The chain is built from TRBV6-5 and TRBJ2-5; D ambiguous. Trimming took off 5 bases at V and 4 bases at J, with 14 bases between the two ends. CDR1 and CDR2 from the germline V gene are MNHEY and SVGAGI. This CDR3 is 14 amino acids long. In DNA, the CDR3 is TGTGCCAGCAGTCTCGGAGCGATGGGAGAGACCCAGTACTTC. Its protein is CASSLGAMGETQYF.

The CDR3 DNA is TGTGCTAGTGGTTTGGCATACTCTGAAGCTTTCTTT. Protein sequence: CASGLAYSEAFF. This sequence joins TRBV12-5 and TRBJ1-1; D gene uncertain. The V end was cut by 1 base, the J end by 6 bases, with 6 bases between. In germline, CDR1 is LGHNT, CDR2 FRNRAP. This CDR3 comprises 12 residues.

The chain carries TRBV19 and TRBJ2-7; D perhaps matches TRBD2 (5 bases). The CDR3 runs to 14 residues. CDR1 and CDR2 (germline): LNHDA, SQIVND (reference sequence). Trimming took off 2 bases at V and 3 bases at J, with 11 bases between the two ends. Here the CDR3 reads CASSISRGNYEQYF. The CDR3 DNA follows: TGTGCCAGTAGTATATCCCGGGGAAACTACGAGCAGTACTTC. Combining the CDR3 with reference TRBV19 and TRBJ2-7 gives the whole variable domain DGGITQSPKYLFRKEGQNVTLSCEQNLNHDAMYWYRQDPGQGLRLIYYSQIVNDFQKGDIAEGYSVSREKKESFPLTVTSAQKNPTAFYLCASSISRGNYEQYFGPGTRLTVT.

This chain joins TRBV6-6 and TRBJ2-3; D ambiguous. Germline CDR1 MNHNY, CDR2 SVGAGI (reference sequence). V was pared by 6 bases and J by 2 bases, with 6 bases between. The CDR3 totals 12 residues. The CDR3, as DNA: TGTGCCAGCAGCGAGTCCACAGATACGCAGTATTTT. It encodes CASSESTDTQYF.

This rearrangement joins TRBV2 to TRBJ2-3, with no clear D. Germline V gene lookup returns CDR1 SNHLY and CDR2 FYNNEI. The CDR3 sequence is 14 residues long. V was shortened by 10 bases and J by 0 bases, with 14 bases between the two germline ends. CDR3 sequence (DNA): TGTGCCACGACTGACGATCCTAGCACAGATACGCAGTATTTT. The encoded protein is CATTDDPSTDTQYF. The entire variable domain, with the rest obtained from reference TRBV2 and TRBJ2-3, is as follows: EPEVTQTPSHQVTQMGQEVILRCVPISNHLYFYWYRQILGQKVEFLVSFYNNEISEKSEIFDDQFSVERPDGSNFTLKIRSTKLEDSAMYFCATTDDPSTDTQYFGPGTRLTVL.

V usage is TRBV5-1 and J usage is TRBJ2-3; no clear D. The V and J ends lost 0 bases and 7 bases respectively, with 12 bases between them. CDR3 length: 14 residues. Germline V gene lookup returns CDR1 SGHRS and CDR2 YFSETQ. CDR3 sequence reads: CASSLVLAENTQYF. The CDR3 DNA reads TGCGCCAGCAGCTTGGTACTGGCAGAAAATACGCAGTATTTT.

This chain joins TRBV11-2 and TRBJ1-6; no reliable D call. The CDR3 extends over 17 amino acids. Germline V lookup: CDR1 SGHAT, CDR2 FQNNGV. V was clipped by 2 bases and J by 0 bases, with 11 bases between them. CDR3 nucleotide sequence: TGTGCCAGCAGCTTAAGCGGAGCAGTCTCCTATAATTCACCCCTCCACTTT. Amino acid sequence: CASSLSGAVSYNSPLHF.

This chain links TRBV6-6 with TRBJ2-7; no clear D. This CDR3 comprises 13 residues. Germline V gene sequence: CDR1 MNHNY, CDR2 SVGAGI (reference sequence). Trimming left V 6 bases short and J 7 bases short, with 16 bases between. The CDR3 DNA is TGTGCCAGCAGCCGCCGGGCGTCAGAGGAGCAGTACTTC. Protein sequence: CASSRRASEEQYF.

CDR3 sequence (DNA): TGCGCCAGCAGCCGAGACAGGCTGGTTGGTGGCTACACCTTC. Translated: CASSRDRLVGGYTF. The rearrangement links TRBV5-1 to TRBJ1-2; TRBD1 might be the D (6 bases). Trimming cost V 4 bases and J 7 bases, with 17 bases left between them. Germline values: CDR1 SGHRS, CDR2 YFSETQ. This CDR3 comprises 14 residues. The full variable domain, completed using reference TRBV5-1 and TRBJ1-2, is KAGVTQTPRYLIKTRGQQVTLSCSPISGHRSVSWYQQTPGQGLQFLFEYFSETQRNKGNFPGRFSGRQFSNSRSEMNVSTLELGDSALYLCASSRDRLVGGYTFGSGTRLTVV.

The chain couples TRBV27 to TRBJ1-3; the D is unclear. The CDR3 has 14 amino acids. V dropped 0 bases and J dropped 2 bases, with 5 bases sitting between them. Germline CDR1 is MNHEY and CDR2 is SMNVEV (reference sequence). As DNA, the CDR3 is TGTGCCAGCAGTTTATCGGGCCCTGGAAACACCATATATTTT. This codes for CASSLSGPGNTIYF.

V and J are TRBV7-9 and TRBJ2-1; 12 bases agree with TRBD2. CDR3 length: 15 amino acids. V lost 5 bases, J lost 6 bases, and 5 bases stayed unmatched. Per germline, CDR1 SEHNR and CDR2 FQNEAQ (reference sequence). The DNA of the CDR3 is TGTGCCAGCAGCCGGACTAGCGGGGTTGGCAATGAGCAGTTCTTC. This translates into CASSRTSGVGNEQFF.

CDR3 bases: TGTGCCAGCAGTGGCGAAGGACGCATGGGTGAAAAACTGTTTTTT. Translating it yields CASSGEGRMGEKLFF. The chain recombines TRBV28 with TRBJ1-4; D gene ambiguous. The CDR3 runs to 15 residues. The germline V gene encodes CDR1 MDHEN and CDR2 SYDVKM. With 5 bases removed from V and 7 bases from J, the gap between germline ends came to 17 bases.